One sample yielded the 16 T cell receptor beta chains listed below, sequenced in a study of control samples from healthy donors and cancer patients. TCRdb's copy holds only in-frame clones and misses some; the assay was immunoSEQ multiplex PCR. Here the sample spans under 200,000 clones, about nine tenths being singletons. Material for sequencing was blood. These receptors were taken from a woman in her 30s in good health.

V usage is TRBV18 and J usage is TRBJ1-3; D is ambiguous. There are 15 residues in the CDR3. Germline V CDR1 and CDR2: KGHSH, LQKENI. V lost 1 base, J lost 4 bases, and 11 bases lay in between. CDR3 DNA sequence: TGTGCCAGCTCACCACAGGGAGCGAGGGGAAACACCATATATTTT. Protein: CASSPQGARGNTIYF.

This clone was seen only once. The chain employs TRBV28 and TRBJ2-1; 12 positions match TRBD2. V was clipped by 6 bases and J by 4 bases; unmatched bases: 4. The germline V gene has CDR1 MDHEN and CDR2 SYDVKM. CDR3 length: 15 amino acids. The CDR3, as DNA: TGTGCCAGCAGCAAAGGGACTAGCGGGTACAATGAGCAGTTCTTC. Protein sequence: CASSKGTSGYNEQFF.

The rearrangement uses TRBV6-2 or TRBV6-3 and TRBJ1-2; D uncertain. The V end was cut by 1 base, the J end by 4 bases, with 4 bases between. The CDR3 runs to 12 residues. CDR1 and CDR2 from the germline V gene are MNHEY and SVGEGT. Here the CDR3 DNA reads TGTGCCAGCAGTTACTTGGTCTATGGCTACACCTTC. Amino acid sequence: CASSYLVYGYTF.

The CDR3 spells CATSSTGAGNTIYF. As DNA, the CDR3 is TGTGCCACCAGCAGTACAGGGGCTGGAAACACCATATATTTT. This chain joins TRBV15 and TRBJ1-3, with 7 nucleotides matching TRBD1. With 3 bases clipped from V and 2 bases from J, the junction kept 1 base outside the gene matches. The germline CDR1 and CDR2 sequences are LNHNV and YYDKDF (reference sequence). The CDR3 consists of 14 residues.

The chain employs TRBV6-5 and TRBJ2-3, with D perhaps being TRBD1 or TRBD2 (6 bases each). The CDR3 runs to 13 residues. Germline V gene sequence: CDR1 MNHEY, CDR2 SVGAGI. Trimming left V 4 bases short and J 4 bases short, with 9 bases between. As DNA, the CDR3 is TGTGCCAGCAGTTGGGGGGCCCCAGATACGCAGTATTTT. Amino acid sequence: CASSWGAPDTQYF.

Points on this clone: The junction does not match germline at one end; this may be a read error. The V call is TRBV7-7, the J call TRBJ2-5, with D unclear. The CDR3 covers 13 residues. Germline assignment: CDR1 SSHAT and CDR2 FNYEAQ (reference sequence). CDR3 sequence reads: CASSLGHQETQYF. CDR3 nucleotide sequence: TGTGCTAGCAGCTTAGGGCATCAAGAGACCCAGTACTTC.

This clone is a singleton in its sample. The CDR3 loop reads CASSVEGRGTEQFF. The CDR3 DNA is TGTGCCAGCAGCGTAGAGGGAAGGGGTACTGAGCAGTTCTTC. The chain links TRBV9 to TRBJ2-1; tentative D call: TRBD1 (5 bases). The CDR3 covers 14 residues. The V gene lost 0 bases and the J gene lost 9 bases, with 13 bases spanning the gap. Germline V gene lookup returns CDR1 SGDLS and CDR2 YYNGEE.

The chain employs TRBV6-5 and TRBJ1-2; the D gene is possibly TRBD1 (6 bases). This CDR3 spans 13 amino acids. V lost 3 bases and J 8 bases, leaving 13 bases between the germline ends. Germline CDR1 MNHEY, CDR2 SVGAGI. This chain's CDR3 is CASSYGGAGGYTF. Here the CDR3 DNA reads TGTGCCAGCAGTTATGGGGGCGCGGGGGGCTACACCTTC.

The chain has TRBV20-1 and TRBJ2-7, with D perhaps matching TRBD1 or TRBD2 (5 bases each). V lost 4 bases, J lost 4 bases, and 8 bases lay in between. The CDR3 length is 11 residues. Germline values: CDR1 DFQATT, CDR2 SNEGSKA (reference sequence). The CDR3 is CSAKGRYEQYF. The CDR3 bases are TGCAGTGCTAAGGGACGGTACGAGCAGTACTTC.

Details on this clone: The same CDR3 arises from other DNA sequences in this sample as well. The chain recombines TRBV28 with TRBJ2-7, with 10 bases that match TRBD1. The CDR3 is 15 residues long. V lost 4 bases and J lost 1; bases outside the gene matches: 4. CDR1 and CDR2 from the germline V gene are MDHEN and SYDVKM. In DNA, the CDR3 is TGTGCCAGCAGTTCCCCGGGACAGGGGTCCTACGAGCAGTACTTC. This codes for CASSSPGQGSYEQYF.

This chain joins TRBV4-1 and TRBJ2-2; TRBD2 agrees at 10 bases. Losses at the gene ends were 0 bases for V and 2 bases for J; bases not matched to a gene: 3. CDR1 is MGHRA, CDR2 YSYEKL, per germline. CDR3 length: 17 amino acids. The CDR3 sequence is CASSQDKRGGNTGELFF. CDR3 DNA: TGCGCCAGCAGCCAAGATAAGCGGGGGGGAAACACCGGGGAGCTGTTTTTT.

This chain connects TRBV24-1 to TRBJ2-3; TRBD2 aligns across 11 bases. The CDR3 is made up of 14 amino acids. Germline V CDR1 and CDR2: KGHDR, SFDVKD. V was pared by 9 bases and J by 2 bases, with 3 bases of the junction left unmatched. The CDR3: CATRTSGSTDTQYF. CDR3 coding DNA: TGTGCCACCCGGACTAGCGGGTCCACAGATACGCAGTATTTT.

The chain has TRBV4-1 and TRBJ2-3, with 9 bases lining up with TRBD2. J lost 4 bases, V lost 1 base, and 6 bases had no gene match. This CDR3 has 16 residues. Germline-derived CDR1 and CDR2 are MGHRA and YSYEKL. CDR3 protein: CASSQAVAGVSDTQYF. CDR3 DNA: TGCGCCAGCAGCCAAGCCGTAGCGGGAGTATCAGATACGCAGTATTTT.

The CDR3 loop reads CASSRGEGETQYF. CDR3 sequence (DNA): TGTGCCAGCAGTCGTGGGGAGGGAGAGACCCAGTACTTC. V gene TRBV6-4 combines with J gene TRBJ2-5, with 7 bases identical to TRBD2. After removal of 5 bases from V and 4 bases from J, the junction contained 4 bases not matched to a gene. The germline V gene has CDR1 MRHNA and CDR2 SNTAGT. The CDR3 totals 13 residues.

The V gene is TRBV5-5, the J gene TRBJ2-1; D might be TRBD1 (6 bases). The CDR3 contains 16 residues. The V end was cut by 4 bases, the J end by 2 bases, with 16 bases between. Looked up from germline, CDR1 is SGHKS and CDR2 is YYEKEE (reference sequence). The CDR3 DNA is TGTGCCAGCAGCCTTGCCGGGACACCGGCCTACAATGAGCAGTTCTTC. Its protein product is CASSLAGTPAYNEQFF. Combining the CDR3 with reference TRBV5-5 and TRBJ2-1 gives the whole variable domain DAGVTQSPTHLIKTRGQQVTLRCSPISGHKSVSWYQQVLGQGPQFIFQYYEKEERGRGNFPDRFSARQFPNYSSELNVNALLLGDSALYLCASSLAGTPAYNEQFFGPGTRLTVL.

V is TRBV6-6 and J is TRBJ2-6; D gene ambiguous. CDR3 length: 15 amino acids. CDR1 is MNHNY and CDR2 is SVGAGI in the germline V gene (reference sequence). Between the trimmed V and J ends, which lost 2 bases and 2 bases, there was a span of 7 bases. The CDR3 protein is CASSYPDPGANVLTF. As DNA, the CDR3 is TGTGCCAGCAGTTACCCGGACCCTGGGGCCAACGTCCTGACTTTC.